The 14 T cell receptor beta chains below come from one sample, sequenced in a study of blood T cells in healthy people across ages. Through a sample-barcoded 5' primer and a J-beta primer mix, a second PCR was run for roughly 7 to 12 cycles. From the 5' RACE reads, TCRdb called clonotypes with MiXCR, one entry per CDR3 protein. Of about 1,400,000 distinct CDR3 sequences listed, almost 60% are singletons. The sample was blood. All receptors come from a man younger than 30 in good health.

This chain links TRBV27 with TRBJ2-5; D is possibly TRBD1 (6 bases). This CDR3 contains 12 residues. V lost 6 bases to trimming and J lost 11 bases, with 16 bases between them. Germline CDR1 is MNHEY and CDR2 is SMNVEV (reference sequence). The CDR3 region has the DNA TGTGCCAGCAGACAAAACACAGGGAAGCAGTACTTC. This sequence encodes CASRQNTGKQYF.

J is TRBJ2-1 and V is TRBV7-8, with 10 nucleotides matching TRBD2. The germline V gene has CDR1 SGHVS and CDR2 FQNEAQ. This CDR3 is built from 15 residues. V lost 3 bases to trimming and J lost 7 bases; unmatched junction nucleotides: 6. Written as DNA, the CDR3 is TGTGCCAGCAGCTTTGTAGCGGGAGGTTTAAATGAGCAGTTCTTC. It is translated as CASSFVAGGLNEQFF.

V and J are TRBV7-9 and TRBJ2-1; a possible D gene is TRBD2 (5 bases). The CDR3 spans 13 residues. Trimming took off 11 bases at V and 9 bases at J, with 20 bases between the two ends. CDR1 is SEHNR, CDR2 FQNEAQ, per germline (reference sequence). CDR3 region: CAGTPTSSVEQFF. CDR3 DNA: TGTGCCGGCACGCCAACTAGTTCTGTTGAGCAGTTCTTC.

The genes are TRBV7-2 and TRBJ2-7; 11 bases map to TRBD2. The CDR3 covers 14 residues. The germline V gene has CDR1 SGHTA and CDR2 FQGNSA. The J segment lost 11 bases and the V segment lost 2 bases, leaving 8 bases of the junction unmatched. CDR3 nucleotides: TGTGCCAGCAGCTTACTAGCGGGGGGTCGGGAGGAGTACTTC. Translating gives CASSLLAGGREEYF.

CDR3 sequence reads: CASSQGEPPQHF. In DNA, the CDR3 is TGCGCCAGCAGCCAAGGGGAACCGCCCCAGCATTTT. The chain couples TRBV4-1 to TRBJ1-5, with D hard to call. This CDR3 has 12 amino acids. Trimming removed 1 base at V and 9 bases at J, with 7 bases between. Germline values: CDR1 MGHRA, CDR2 YSYEKL.

The rearrangement joins TRBV2 to TRBJ1-4; D is unresolved. Germline CDR1 is SNHLY and CDR2 is FYNNEI. CDR3 length equals 14 residues. V lost 6 bases to trimming and J lost 7 bases, with 15 bases between them. The CDR3 bases are TGTGCCAGCAGAATACTTGTGTTTAGTGAAAAACTGTTTTTT. Translated, it gives CASRILVFSEKLFF.

The chain uses TRBV5-1 and TRBJ2-7, with D unclear. V shed 4 bases and J shed 0 bases, with 11 bases lying between them. CDR3 length equals 14 residues. The germline gives CDR1 SGHRS, CDR2 YFSETQ. The CDR3 here is CASSTNAFSYEQYF. The CDR3 DNA sequence: TGCGCCAGCAGCACTAACGCCTTCTCCTACGAGCAGTACTTC.

This clonotype was seen more than once but under ten times. CDR3 coding DNA: TGTGCCATCAGCCGACTAGCGGGAGAGGAGGAGACCCAGTACTTC. Protein sequence: CAISRLAGEEETQYF. The gene calls are TRBV10-3 and TRBJ2-5; 12 positions agree with TRBD2. V trimming: 6 bases; J trimming: 5 bases; junction bases outside the gene matches: 7. Germline assignment: CDR1 ENHRY and CDR2 SYGVKD. The CDR3 has 15 residues.

The V and J genes are TRBV27 and TRBJ2-2; the D is unclear. Germline loops: CDR1 MNHEY, CDR2 SMNVEV (reference sequence). This CDR3 is built from 14 residues. The germline V and J ends were trimmed by 7 bases and 2 bases, with 11 bases remaining between them. CDR3 protein: CASMWQSNTGELFF. The CDR3 DNA reads as TGTGCCAGCATGTGGCAGAGTAACACCGGGGAGCTGTTTTTT.

This chain uses TRBV15 with TRBJ2-3; 7 nucleotides agree with TRBD2. This CDR3 has 19 residues. Germline CDR1 and CDR2: LNHNV and YYDKDF (reference sequence). After removal of 3 bases from V and 0 bases from J, the junction contained 15 bases not matched to a gene. The chain's CDR3 is CATSSPSTSGGPSTDTQYF. As DNA, the CDR3 is TGTGCCACCAGCAGCCCCTCTACCTCGGGGGGTCCTAGCACAGATACGCAGTATTTT.

The chain uses TRBV29-1 and TRBJ2-3, with D perhaps TRBD2 (5 bases). The V gene lost 7 bases and the J gene lost 3 bases, with 14 bases spanning the gap. The V gene's germline CDR1 is SQVTM and CDR2 ANQGSEA. This CDR3 comprises 13 residues. The CDR3: CSAEGRGTDTQYF. The CDR3 DNA follows: TGCAGCGCTGAGGGTCGGGGTACAGATACGCAGTATTTT.

V usage is TRBV5-1 and J usage is TRBJ2-1; the D gene is possibly TRBD2 (6 bases). V was pared by 0 bases and J by 2 bases, with 15 bases between. Germline lookup yields CDR1 SGHRS and CDR2 YFSETQ. The CDR3 consists of 17 residues. CDR3 coding DNA: TGCGCCAGCAGCTTGGAAGGTTCAGGCGGGGCCTACAATGAGCAGTTCTTC. As protein: CASSLEGSGGAYNEQFF.

The CDR3 DNA reads TGTGCCAGCAGCAAGATCCCCGCAGGGGTTAGCAATCAGCCCCAGCATTTT. The encoded protein is CASSKIPAGVSNQPQHF. J is TRBJ1-5 and V is TRBV5-8; D is perhaps TRBD1 (6 bases). This CDR3 comprises 17 residues. Germline CDR1 and CDR2: SGHTS and YDEGEE. V dropped 4 bases and J dropped 0 bases, with 17 bases sitting between them.

The sample holds a few counts of this clonotype. V and J are TRBV20-1 and TRBJ2-7, with D possibly TRBD2 on 6 matching bases. Germline CDR1 DFQATT, CDR2 SNEGSKA (reference sequence). V gave up 2 bases and J gave up 0 bases, with 14 bases separating them. The CDR3 totals 15 residues. In nucleotides, the CDR3 is TGCAGTGCTAGATTCCCTAGCGCGGACTCCTACGAGCAGTACTTC. Translation: CSARFPSADSYEQYF.